The 18 T cell receptor beta chains given below trace back to one sample, sequenced in a study of preoperative IRX-2 immunotherapy in early breast cancer. Only in-frame clones appear in the TCRdb table, and some are missing; sequencing was by immunoSEQ multiplex PCR. The sample includes over 30,000 clones, around 92% of them seen just once. Documented treatment: preoperative locoregional IRX-2 cytokine immunotherapy. The sequencing used tumor tissue, collected after IRX-2 immunotherapy. Receptor source: a human donor with breast cancer.

The table lists this clone with a count of one. The chain combines TRBV19 with TRBJ1-1, with TRBD1 identical over 8 bases. Looked up from germline, CDR1 is LNHDA and CDR2 is SQIVND (reference sequence). CDR3 length: 14 amino acids. Trimming cost V 2 bases and J 1 base; bases outside gene matches: 0. Here the CDR3 reads CASSIQGANTEAFF. The CDR3 nucleotides read TGTGCCAGTAGTATACAGGGGGCGAACACTGAAGCTTTCTTT.

The chain links TRBV18 to TRBJ1-5; possible D gene TRBD1, 6 bases. Germline V gives CDR1 KGHSH, CDR2 LQKENI. The V gene lost 5 bases and the J gene lost 5 bases, with 16 bases spanning the gap. The CDR3 sequence is 15 residues long. The CDR3 DNA reads as TGTGCCAGCTCAATTGACAGGTTCGCTTATCAGCCCCAGCATTTT. This codes for CASSIDRFAYQPQHF.

This chain links TRBV19 with TRBJ1-6; D gene ambiguous. The CDR3 has 14 residues. Per the germline V gene, CDR1 is LNHDA and CDR2 is SQIVND (reference sequence). Trimming pared 6 bases from V and 9 bases from J, leaving 15 bases between. The CDR3: CASSDGMYGSPLHF. In nucleotides, the CDR3 is TGTGCCAGTAGCGACGGGATGTATGGTTCACCCCTCCACTTT.

The chain is built from TRBV19 and TRBJ2-3; TRBD2 aligns across 12 bases. V shed 1 base and J 0 bases; nucleotides not matched to a gene: 2. The germline V gene encodes CDR1 LNHDA and CDR2 SQIVND (reference sequence). The CDR3 sequence is 17 residues long. DNA of the CDR3: TGTGCCAGTAGTATAGGGACTAGCGGGGCTAGCACAGATACGCAGTATTTT. Translated: CASSIGTSGASTDTQYF.

CDR3 bases: TGTGCCATGGGACGAGGGGCGGATTTTGCCGGGGAGCTGTTTTTT. Translation: CAMGRGADFAGELFF. This rearrangement joins TRBV12-2 to TRBJ2-2. TRBV12-2 is assigned pseudogene status. This CDR3 spans 15 amino acids.

CDR3 residues: CVDQGHGEQYV. CDR3 nucleotides: TGTGTCGACCAAGGGCATGGCGAGCAGTACGTC. The rearrangement links TRBV12-5 to TRBJ2-7; D is undetermined. The CDR3 is made up of 11 amino acids. The germline V gene has CDR1 LGHNT and CDR2 FRNRAP.

The J gene is TRBJ1-5, the V gene TRBV30; maybe TRBD1 (6 bases). Germline V gives CDR1 GTSNPN, CDR2 SVGIG (reference sequence). The CDR3 covers 15 residues. Trimming shortened V by 8 bases and J by 6 bases, and 23 bases separated the two germline ends. CDR3 region: CAAKTGAGVSQPQHF. In DNA form, the CDR3 reads TGTGCCGCTAAGACGGGGGCAGGAGTAAGTCAGCCCCAGCATTTT.

The chain has TRBV11-3 and TRBJ1-2; 10 nucleotides match TRBD1. The CDR3 sequence is 15 residues long. Unmatched junction bases numbered 6, after V lost 0 bases and J lost 8 bases. Germline V gene data show CDR1 as SGHNT and CDR2 as YENEEA. CDR3 sequence (DNA): TGTGCCAGCAGCTTAGACGACAGGGGGCTCTACGGCTACACCTTC. Protein: CASSLDDRGLYGYTF. Looking up the rest from reference TRBV11-3 and TRBJ1-2 gives the full variable domain: EAGVVQSPRYKIIEKKQPVAFWCNPISGHNTLYWYLQNLGQGPELLIRYENEEAVDDSQLPKDRFSAERLKGVDSTLKIQPAELGDSAVYLCASSLDDRGLYGYTFGSGTRLTVV.

The chain joins TRBV5-1 to TRBJ2-3; TRBD2 matches 8 bases. Germline V lookup: CDR1 SGHRS, CDR2 YFSETQ. The CDR3 runs to 14 residues. The J segment lost 4 bases and the V segment lost 4 bases, leaving 5 bases of the junction unmatched. The CDR3 coding sequence is TGCGCCAGCAGCCAGGGACTAGAATCAGATACGCAGTATTTT. It translates to CASSQGLESDTQYF.

About this clone itself: One end of the junction is discordant with germline, which a read error may explain. The gene calls are TRBV7-2 and TRBJ1-1; D perhaps matches TRBD1 (6 bases). The germline V gene has CDR1 SGHTA and CDR2 FQGNSA. The CDR3 runs 13 residues. The chain's CDR3 is CASSPTGSAEAFF. CDR3 DNA sequence: TGTGCTAGCAGTCCTACAGGGAGCGCTGAAGCTTTCTTT.

The J gene is TRBJ1-6, the V gene TRBV15; 9 bases map to TRBD1. V shed 8 bases, J shed 7 bases, and the junction held 12 bases outside the gene matches. This CDR3 contains 16 residues. Germline V CDR1 and CDR2: LNHNV, YYDKDF (reference sequence). This chain's CDR3 is CATRIRQGVLNSPLHF. The CDR3 region has the DNA TGTGCCACCCGAATAAGACAGGGGGTCTTAAATTCACCCCTCCACTTT.

The V and J genes are TRBV12-5 and TRBJ2-5; D is unclear. The germline gives CDR1 LGHNT, CDR2 FRNRAP. Between the trimmed V and J ends, which lost 6 bases and 0 bases, there was a span of 11 bases. This CDR3 has 14 amino acids. CDR3 nucleotide sequence: TGTGCTAGTGGCCAAGGACGGAACCAAGAGACCCAGTACTTC. This sequence encodes CASGQGRNQETQYF.

The J gene is TRBJ2-7, the V gene TRBV11-3; D remains unclear. Trimming stripped 4 bases from V and 1 base from J, with 17 bases between. Per the germline V gene, CDR1 is SGHNT and CDR2 is YENEEA. The CDR3 is 16 residues long. This CDR3 reads CASSWPGVSKSYEQYF. CDR3 bases: TGTGCCAGCAGCTGGCCCGGCGTCAGTAAGTCCTACGAGCAGTACTTC.

The DNA for the CDR3 is TGTGCCAGCAGCTGGGGTGGGACAGGGCGAATCGGGGAGCTGTTTTTT. Protein: CASSWGGTGRIGELFF. This chain connects TRBV7-6 to TRBJ2-2, with 9 bases identical to TRBD1. CDR3 length: 16 amino acids. The germline CDR1 and CDR2 sequences are SGHVS and FNYEAQ. The J segment lost 7 bases and the V segment lost 4 bases, leaving 10 bases of the junction unmatched.

The chain employs TRBV6-8 and TRBJ2-5, with 10 bases lining up with TRBD2. Looked up from germline, CDR1 is MNHGY and CDR2 is SAAAGT. The CDR3 is 14 amino acids. V lost 10 bases, J lost 4 bases, and 9 bases stayed unmatched. CDR3 sequence (DNA): TGTGCCATCAGCGAGCGGGAGGGACGAGAGACCCAGTACTTC. It encodes CAISEREGRETQYF.

Here the CDR3 reads CASSPNLANVLTF. DNA of the CDR3: TGTGCCAGCAGTCCGAATCTCGCCAACGTCCTGACTTTC. The chain links TRBV6-8 to TRBJ2-6, with D unclear. Deletions cut 5 bases from V and 7 bases from J, with 9 bases between. This CDR3 comprises 13 residues. CDR1 is MNHGY and CDR2 is SAAAGT in the germline V gene.

The genes are TRBV19 and TRBJ1-2; D ambiguous. Trimming left V 3 bases short and J 8 bases short, with 16 bases between. This CDR3 contains 14 residues. CDR1 and CDR2 from the germline V gene are LNHDA and SQIVND (reference sequence). The CDR3 region has the DNA TGTGCCAGTAGTATCAACACCGGCTTCGAGGGCTACACCTTC. The encoded protein is CASSINTGFEGYTF.

The J gene is TRBJ2-7, the V gene TRBV12-2; the table's TRBD1 call for D was not verified on the DNA. TRBV12-2 is labeled a pseudogene. The CDR3 totals 14 residues. CDR3 loop: CADKPPQASYEQYF. The CDR3 coding sequence is TGTGCGGATAAGCCCCCCCAGGCCTCCTACGAGCAGTACTTC.